This passage covers 16 T cell receptor beta chains from one sample sequenced in a study of blood T cell repertoires in COVID-19. Assay used: immunoSEQ multiplex PCR; TCRdb lists only in-frame clones, some missing. The sample has approximately 85,000 clones; approximately 86% are singletons. The sample comprised peripheral blood. These receptors were taken from a woman between 50 and 59 years old with active or convalescent COVID-19.

The V and J genes are TRBV5-1 and TRBJ1-2, with 11 bases identical to TRBD1. Germline lookup yields CDR1 SGHRS and CDR2 YFSETQ. V shed 4 bases and J 6 bases; nucleotides not matched to a gene: 11. CDR3 length: 16 residues. This CDR3 is CASSDRDRGRGNGYTF. CDR3 bases: TGCGCCAGCAGCGACCGGGACAGGGGGAGGGGAAATGGCTACACCTTC.

The rearrangement links TRBV7-2 to TRBJ1-1, with 7 nucleotides matching TRBD1. After removal of 1 base from V and 7 bases from J, the junction contained 9 bases not matched to a gene. CDR3 length equals 15 residues. Germline values: CDR1 SGHTA, CDR2 FQGNSA. CDR3 region: CASSLDIQGKSEAFF. In nucleotides, the CDR3 is TGTGCCAGCAGCTTAGACATACAGGGGAAGAGTGAAGCTTTCTTT.

The V gene is TRBV27, the J gene TRBJ1-3; tentatively, D is TRBD1 (6 bases). CDR1 and CDR2 (germline): MNHEY, SMNVEV (reference sequence). This CDR3 has 18 residues. Trimming took 3 bases from V and 1 from J, leaving 19 bases between them. Here the CDR3 DNA reads TGTGCCAGCAGTTTCCGGGACCCCGGGGGGCCATCTGGAAACACCATATATTTT. It encodes CASSFRDPGGPSGNTIYF.

This chain joins TRBV24-1 and TRBJ2-3; 7 bases map to TRBD1. Germline values: CDR1 KGHDR, CDR2 SFDVKD. This CDR3 spans 14 amino acids. The trim removed 9 bases at V and 0 bases at J, leaving 5 bases unmatched. DNA of the CDR3: TGTGCCACCGGGGACAGCTCTAGCACAGATACGCAGTATTTT. Residues: CATGDSSSTDTQYF.

The chain combines TRBV6-5 with TRBJ1-1; D might be TRBD1 (6 bases). Trimming shortened V by 8 bases and J by 1 base, and 17 bases separated the two germline ends. The V gene's germline CDR1 is MNHEY and CDR2 SVGAGI. CDR3 length equals 15 residues. Here the CDR3 reads CASASPAGENTEAFF. CDR3 in DNA: TGTGCCAGCGCCTCCCCGGCAGGGGAGAACACTGAAGCTTTCTTT.

The chain combines TRBV20-1 with TRBJ1-2, with a weak D call TRBD1 (5 bases). The CDR3 is 11 residues long. The germline CDR1 and CDR2 sequences are DFQATT and SNEGSKA (reference sequence). V lost 3 bases, J lost 8 bases, and 10 bases lay in between. CDR3 protein: CSARAGPGYTF. The DNA of the CDR3 is TGCAGTGCTAGGGCGGGGCCGGGCTACACCTTC.

This chain joins TRBV13 and TRBJ2-7, with no clear D. Germline values: CDR1 PRHDT, CDR2 FYEKMQ (reference sequence). The V gene lost 5 bases and the J gene lost 6 bases, with 17 bases spanning the gap. The CDR3 totals 14 residues. CDR3 sequence reads: CASSTTPTASEQYF. In nucleotides, the CDR3 is TGTGCCAGCAGCACCACACCCACCGCCTCCGAGCAGTACTTC.

The V gene is TRBV11-3, the J gene TRBJ1-1, with 7 bases matching TRBD1. This CDR3 region has 12 residues. Germline V lookup: CDR1 SGHNT, CDR2 YENEEA. Unmatched junction bases numbered 7, after V lost 5 bases and J lost 10 bases. CDR3 region: CASSGRDRSAFF. The CDR3 DNA follows: TGTGCCAGCAGCGGACGGGACAGATCAGCTTTCTTT.

This clone was seen only once. V gene TRBV19 combines with J gene TRBJ2-1, with D perhaps matching TRBD1 (6 bases). Deletions cut 4 bases from V and 1 base from J, with 11 bases between. Germline V gene data show CDR1 as LNHDA and CDR2 as SQIVND (reference sequence). The CDR3 has 15 amino acids. The CDR3, as DNA: TGTGCCAGTAGTACCTTCCAGGGGTCCTACAATGAGCAGTTCTTC. Translating it yields CASSTFQGSYNEQFF.

This clone appeared a few times. Here the CDR3 DNA reads TGCGCCAGCAGCCACCCTACCCAGGGCGACACTGAAGCTTTCTTT. Its protein product is CASSHPTQGDTEAFF. The chain has TRBV4-1 and TRBJ1-1; TRBD1 might be the D (5 bases). Germline V gene sequence: CDR1 MGHRA, CDR2 YSYEKL. V was cut by 3 bases and J by 3 bases, with 14 bases left in between. The CDR3 totals 15 residues.

The J gene is TRBJ2-3, the V gene TRBV7-8, with TRBD2 matching 8 bases. The trim removed 3 bases at V and 2 bases at J, leaving 7 bases unmatched. Germline V gene lookup returns CDR1 SGHVS and CDR2 FQNEAQ. The CDR3 is 16 residues long. CDR3: CASSFQGSGDTDTQYF. The CDR3 coding sequence is TGTGCCAGCAGCTTTCAGGGTAGCGGGGACACAGATACGCAGTATTTT.

This chain links TRBV19 with TRBJ2-7; 7 bases are shared with TRBD1. V was pared by 5 bases and J by 0 bases, with 7 bases of the junction left unmatched. The CDR3 spans 15 residues. Germline V lookup: CDR1 LNHDA, CDR2 SQIVND (reference sequence). CDR3 sequence reads: CASSPGTESSYEQYF. The CDR3 DNA sequence: TGTGCCAGTAGTCCCGGGACAGAGAGCTCCTACGAGCAGTACTTC.

The chain joins TRBV6-5 to TRBJ1-5, with a tentative D call TRBD1 (6 bases). Germline CDR1 and CDR2: MNHEY and SVGAGI. The CDR3 consists of 14 residues. Trimming stripped 6 bases from V and 0 bases from J, with 9 bases between. The CDR3 DNA reads as TGTGCCAGCAGACCCAGGGGTAGCAATCAGCCCCAGCATTTT. The encoded protein is CASRPRGSNQPQHF.

The chain is built from TRBV25-1 and TRBJ1-2; TRBD1 might be the D (5 bases). The CDR3 totals 14 residues. The germline V gene encodes CDR1 MGHDK and CDR2 SYGVNS. V lost 5 bases, J lost 1 base, and 11 bases lay in between. This CDR3 is CASSPAGLNYGYTF. The CDR3 nucleotides are TGTGCCAGCAGTCCAGCAGGGCTTAACTATGGCTACACCTTC.

The V call is TRBV2, the J call TRBJ2-2; D not certain. Trimming took off 6 bases at V and 4 bases at J, with 12 bases between the two ends. The CDR3 is 14 amino acids. The germline gives CDR1 SNHLY, CDR2 FYNNEI. The CDR3 reads CASRLTFLTGELFF. CDR3 nucleotide sequence: TGTGCCAGCAGACTCACGTTCCTCACCGGGGAGCTGTTTTTT.

The chain employs TRBV27 and TRBJ2-3, with D unclear. Germline V gene data show CDR1 as MNHEY and CDR2 as SMNVEV (reference sequence). Trimming left V 3 bases short and J 3 bases short, with 7 bases between. The CDR3 covers 13 residues. The CDR3 loop is CASSFRLTDTQYF. The CDR3 DNA follows: TGTGCCAGCAGTTTCCGCCTAACAGATACGCAGTATTTT.